A single T cell receptor (beta chain) is shown here with its context. Amplification used 60 Vbeta primers and 13 Jbeta primers. Clones were sequenced by immunoSEQ multiplex PCR, and TCRdb holds only the in-frame ones, with some missing. The sample contains fewer than 200,000 clones, approximately 75% of which appear only once. V lost 3 bases, J lost 6 bases, and 6 bases stayed unmatched. Germline V gene sequence: CDR1 SGHRS, CDR2 YFSETQ. The CDR3 has 14 residues. The entry originates in a study of cytomegalovirus exposure and HLA in healthy donors. The TCR was taken from a girl aged 10 to 17 in good health and CMV-seronegative. Sequenced sample: PBMCs. V is TRBV5-1 and J is TRBJ1-1, with 9 bases identical to TRBD1. The CDR3 protein is CASSSTGGASEAFF. DNA for the CDR3: TGCGCCAGCAGCTCCACAGGGGGCGCTTCTGAAGCTTTCTTT.